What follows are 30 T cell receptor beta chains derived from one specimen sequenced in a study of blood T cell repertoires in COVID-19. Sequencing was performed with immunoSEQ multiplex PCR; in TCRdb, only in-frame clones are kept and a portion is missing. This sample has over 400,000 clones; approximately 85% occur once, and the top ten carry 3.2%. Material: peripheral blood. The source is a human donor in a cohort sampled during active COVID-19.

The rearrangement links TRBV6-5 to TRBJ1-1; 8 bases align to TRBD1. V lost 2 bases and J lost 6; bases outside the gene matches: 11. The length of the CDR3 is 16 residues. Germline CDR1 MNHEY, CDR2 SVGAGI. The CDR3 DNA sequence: TGTGCCAGCAGTTACCCCATCGGGCAGGGGGCAGCTGAAGCTTTCTTT. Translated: CASSYPIGQGAAEAFF.

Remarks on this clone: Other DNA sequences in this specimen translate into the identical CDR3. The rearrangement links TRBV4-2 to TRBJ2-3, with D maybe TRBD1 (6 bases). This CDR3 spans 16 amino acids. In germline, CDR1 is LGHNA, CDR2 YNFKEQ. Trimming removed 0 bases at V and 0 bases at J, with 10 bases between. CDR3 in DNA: TGTGCCAGCAGCCAAGAGGACAGACCTAGCACAGATACGCAGTATTTT. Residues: CASSQEDRPSTDTQYF.

For the CDR3, the DNA is TGTGCCAGCCGCGGAGGGAAACATAGCAATCAGCCCCAGCATTTT. It encodes CASRGGKHSNQPQHF. This rearrangement joins TRBV27 to TRBJ1-5; D is undetermined. The CDR3 covers 15 residues. The germline V and J ends were trimmed by 8 bases and 0 bases, with 14 bases remaining between them. The germline V gene encodes CDR1 MNHEY and CDR2 SMNVEV (reference sequence).

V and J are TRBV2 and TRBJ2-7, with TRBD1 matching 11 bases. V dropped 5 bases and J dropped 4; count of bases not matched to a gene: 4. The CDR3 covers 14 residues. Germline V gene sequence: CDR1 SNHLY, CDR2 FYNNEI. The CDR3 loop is CASSRTGGTYEQYF. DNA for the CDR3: TGTGCCAGCAGTCGGACAGGGGGCACGTACGAGCAGTACTTC.

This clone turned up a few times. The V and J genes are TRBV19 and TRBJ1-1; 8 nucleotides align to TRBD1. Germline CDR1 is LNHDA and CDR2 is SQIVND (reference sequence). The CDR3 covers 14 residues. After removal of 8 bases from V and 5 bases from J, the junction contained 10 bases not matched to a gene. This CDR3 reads CASRQGLMRTEAFF. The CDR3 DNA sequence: TGTGCCAGTCGACAGGGGTTAATGAGGACTGAAGCTTTCTTT. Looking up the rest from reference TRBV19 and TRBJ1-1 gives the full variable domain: DGGITQSPKYLFRKEGQNVTLSCEQNLNHDAMYWYRQDPGQGLRLIYYSQIVNDFQKGDIAEGYSVSREKKESFPLTVTSAQKNPTAFYLCASRQGLMRTEAFFGQGTRLTVV.

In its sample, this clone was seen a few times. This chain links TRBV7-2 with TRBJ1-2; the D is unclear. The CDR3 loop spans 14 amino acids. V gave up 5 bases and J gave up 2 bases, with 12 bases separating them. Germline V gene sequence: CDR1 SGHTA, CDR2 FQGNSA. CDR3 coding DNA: TGTGCCAGCAGCCCAGCGGGAGTGAACTATGGCTACACCTTC. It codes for CASSPAGVNYGYTF.

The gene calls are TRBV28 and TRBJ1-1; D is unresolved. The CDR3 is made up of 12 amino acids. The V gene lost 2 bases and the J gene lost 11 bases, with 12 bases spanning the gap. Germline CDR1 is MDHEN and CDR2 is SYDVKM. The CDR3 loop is CASSLKRAVAFF. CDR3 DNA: TGTGCCAGCAGTTTAAAGCGGGCAGTGGCTTTCTTT.

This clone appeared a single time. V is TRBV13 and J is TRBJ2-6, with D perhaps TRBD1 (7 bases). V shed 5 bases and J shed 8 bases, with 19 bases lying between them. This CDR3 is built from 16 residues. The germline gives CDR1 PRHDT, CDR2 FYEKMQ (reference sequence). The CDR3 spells CASSQRHRGGTNVLTF. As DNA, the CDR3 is TGTGCCAGCAGCCAACGGCACAGGGGAGGTACCAACGTCCTGACTTTC.

The CDR3 here is CASSQALAGVRRNEQFF. The CDR3 nucleotides are TGTGCCAGCAGCCAAGCTCTCGCGGGAGTACGCCGCAATGAGCAGTTCTTC. V and J are TRBV3-1 (or the pseudogene TRBV3-2) and TRBJ2-1; TRBD2 matches at 7 bases. This CDR3 spans 17 amino acids. V lost 1 base to trimming and J lost 6 bases; unmatched junction nucleotides: 12. In germline, CDR1 is LGHDT, CDR2 YNNKEL (reference sequence).

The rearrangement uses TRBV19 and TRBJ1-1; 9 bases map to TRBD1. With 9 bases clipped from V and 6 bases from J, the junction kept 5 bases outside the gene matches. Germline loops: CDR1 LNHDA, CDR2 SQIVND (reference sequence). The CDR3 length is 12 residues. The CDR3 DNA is TGTGCCAGCAACAGGGGGCCGGCTGAAGCTTTCTTT. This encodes CASNRGPAEAFF.

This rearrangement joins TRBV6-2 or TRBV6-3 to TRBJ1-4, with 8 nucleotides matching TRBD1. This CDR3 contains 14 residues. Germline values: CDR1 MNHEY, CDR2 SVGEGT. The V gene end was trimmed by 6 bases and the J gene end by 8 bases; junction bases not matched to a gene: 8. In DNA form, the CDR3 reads TGTGCCAGCAGCCGAGCAGGGGGCGGAGAAAAACTGTTTTTT. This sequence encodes CASSRAGGGEKLFF.

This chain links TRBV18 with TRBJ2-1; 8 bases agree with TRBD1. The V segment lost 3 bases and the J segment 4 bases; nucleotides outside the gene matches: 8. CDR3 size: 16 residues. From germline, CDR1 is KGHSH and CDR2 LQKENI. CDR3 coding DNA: TGTGCCAGCTCACCGTCTCAGGGGGCGGTTTACAATGAGCAGTTCTTC. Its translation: CASSPSQGAVYNEQFF.

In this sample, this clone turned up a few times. The CDR3 sequence is CASSLILAGVGGQETQYF. The CDR3 coding sequence is TGTGCCAGCAGCTTGATCCTAGCGGGAGTAGGGGGCCAAGAGACCCAGTACTTC. The chain has TRBV7-2 and TRBJ2-5, with TRBD2 matching 10 bases. Per the germline V gene, CDR1 is SGHTA and CDR2 is FQGNSA. The CDR3 covers 18 residues. V dropped 3 bases and J dropped 1; count of bases not matched to a gene: 11.

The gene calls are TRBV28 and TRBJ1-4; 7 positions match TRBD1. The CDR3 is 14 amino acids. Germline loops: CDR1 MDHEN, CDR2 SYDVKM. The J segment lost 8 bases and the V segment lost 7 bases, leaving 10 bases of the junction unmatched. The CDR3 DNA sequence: TGTGCCAGCACTGTGACAGGGAGGTACGAAAAACTGTTTTTT. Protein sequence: CASTVTGRYEKLFF.

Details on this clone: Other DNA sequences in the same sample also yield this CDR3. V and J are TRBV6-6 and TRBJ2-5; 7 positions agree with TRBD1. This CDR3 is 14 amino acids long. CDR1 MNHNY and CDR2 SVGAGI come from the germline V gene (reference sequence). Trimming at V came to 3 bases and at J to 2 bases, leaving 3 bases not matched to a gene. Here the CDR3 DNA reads TGTGCCAGCAGTTATAGACAGGGTCAAGAGACCCAGTACTTC. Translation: CASSYRQGQETQYF.

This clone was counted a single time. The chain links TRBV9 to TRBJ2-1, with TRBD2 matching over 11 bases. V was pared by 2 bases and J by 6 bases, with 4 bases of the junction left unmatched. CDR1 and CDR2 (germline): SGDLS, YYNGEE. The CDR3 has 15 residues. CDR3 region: CASSVGGTSGNEQFF. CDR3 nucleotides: TGTGCCAGCAGCGTCGGCGGGACTAGCGGCAATGAGCAGTTCTTC.

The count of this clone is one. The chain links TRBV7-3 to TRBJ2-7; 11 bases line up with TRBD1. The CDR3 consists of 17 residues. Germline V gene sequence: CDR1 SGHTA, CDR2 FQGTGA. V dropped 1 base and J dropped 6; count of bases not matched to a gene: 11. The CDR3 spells CASSLNRGGTGGGEQYF. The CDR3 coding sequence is TGTGCCAGCAGCTTAAACCGAGGAGGGACAGGGGGAGGCGAGCAGTACTTC.

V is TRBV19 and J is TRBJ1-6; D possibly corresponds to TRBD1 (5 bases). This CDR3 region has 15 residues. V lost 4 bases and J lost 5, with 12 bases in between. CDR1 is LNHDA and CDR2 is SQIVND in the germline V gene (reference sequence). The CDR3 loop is CASSRLDTNNSPLHF. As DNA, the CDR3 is TGTGCCAGTAGTAGGCTGGACACCAATAATTCACCCCTCCACTTT. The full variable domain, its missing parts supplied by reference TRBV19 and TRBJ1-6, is DGGITQSPKYLFRKEGQNVTLSCEQNLNHDAMYWYRQDPGQGLRLIYYSQIVNDFQKGDIAEGYSVSREKKESFPLTVTSAQKNPTAFYLCASSRLDTNNSPLHFGNGTRLTVT.

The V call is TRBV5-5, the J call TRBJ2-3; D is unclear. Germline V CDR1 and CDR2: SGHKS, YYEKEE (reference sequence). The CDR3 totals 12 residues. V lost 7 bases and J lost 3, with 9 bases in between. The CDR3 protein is CASAKFTDTQYF. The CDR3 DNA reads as TGTGCCAGCGCTAAATTTACAGATACGCAGTATTTT.

CDR3 DNA: TGTGCCAGCAGCCCGGCTAGCGGCACAGATACGCAGTATTTT. Protein sequence: CASSPASGTDTQYF. The chain links TRBV9 to TRBJ2-3; D perhaps matches TRBD2 (6 bases). The CDR3 covers 14 residues. Germline CDR1 SGDLS, CDR2 YYNGEE. The V end lost 4 bases, the J end lost 1 base, and 10 bases lay between the germline ends.

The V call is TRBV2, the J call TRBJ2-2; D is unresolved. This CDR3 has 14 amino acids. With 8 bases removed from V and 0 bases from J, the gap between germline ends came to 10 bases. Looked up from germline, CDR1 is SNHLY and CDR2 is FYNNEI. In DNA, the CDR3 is TGTGCCAGCGAAGTGACACCGAACACCGGGGAGCTGTTTTTT. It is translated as CASEVTPNTGELFF. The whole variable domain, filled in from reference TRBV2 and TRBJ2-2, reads EPEVTQTPSHQVTQMGQEVILRCVPISNHLYFYWYRQILGQKVEFLVSFYNNEISEKSEIFDDQFSVERPDGSNFTLKIRSTKLEDSAMYFCASEVTPNTGELFFGEGSRLTVL.

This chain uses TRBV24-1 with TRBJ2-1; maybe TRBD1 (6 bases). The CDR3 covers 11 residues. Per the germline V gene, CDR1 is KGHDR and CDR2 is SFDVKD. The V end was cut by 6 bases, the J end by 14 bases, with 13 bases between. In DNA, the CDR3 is TGTGCCACCAGTTGGTGGGCAGGGGAGTTCTTC. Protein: CATSWWAGEFF.

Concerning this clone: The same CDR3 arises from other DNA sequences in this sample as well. The CDR3 DNA is TGTGCCAGCAGCCGACAGGGGGCGTACGAGCAGTACTTC. This codes for CASSRQGAYEQYF. The rearrangement links TRBV7-9 to TRBJ2-7; 10 bases match TRBD1. Trimming cost V 5 bases and J 4 bases; bases outside gene matches: 2. Germline-derived CDR1 and CDR2 are SEHNR and FQNEAQ (reference sequence). This CDR3 has 13 residues.

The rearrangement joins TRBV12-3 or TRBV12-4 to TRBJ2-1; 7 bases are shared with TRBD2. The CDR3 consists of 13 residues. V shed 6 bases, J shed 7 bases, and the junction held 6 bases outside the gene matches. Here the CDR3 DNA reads TGTGCCAGCAGGGGCGGGGGTAATAATGAGCAGTTCTTC. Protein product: CASRGGGNNEQFF.

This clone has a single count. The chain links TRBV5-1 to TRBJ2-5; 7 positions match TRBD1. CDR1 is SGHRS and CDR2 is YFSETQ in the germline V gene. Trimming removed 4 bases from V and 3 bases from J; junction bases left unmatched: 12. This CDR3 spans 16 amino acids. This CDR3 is CASSPRTGGDEETQYF. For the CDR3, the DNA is TGCGCCAGCAGCCCCCGGACAGGTGGGGACGAAGAGACCCAGTACTTC.

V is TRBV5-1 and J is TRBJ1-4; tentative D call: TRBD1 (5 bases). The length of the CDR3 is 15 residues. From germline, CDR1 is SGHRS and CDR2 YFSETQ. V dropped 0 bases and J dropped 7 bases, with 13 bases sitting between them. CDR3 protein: CASSLAGGGAEKLFF. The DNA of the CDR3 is TGCGCCAGCAGCTTGGCCGGTGGAGGGGCTGAAAAACTGTTTTTT.

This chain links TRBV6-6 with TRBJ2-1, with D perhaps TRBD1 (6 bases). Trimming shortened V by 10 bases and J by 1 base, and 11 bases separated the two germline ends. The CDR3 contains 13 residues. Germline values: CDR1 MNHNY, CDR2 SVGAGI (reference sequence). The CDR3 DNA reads TGTGCCATCCGAAGGGGGTCCTACAATGAGCAGTTCTTC. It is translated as CAIRRGSYNEQFF.

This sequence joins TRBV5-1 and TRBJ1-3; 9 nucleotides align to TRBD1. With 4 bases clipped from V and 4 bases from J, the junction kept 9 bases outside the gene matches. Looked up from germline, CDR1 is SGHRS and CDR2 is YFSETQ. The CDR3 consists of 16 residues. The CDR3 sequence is CASSLPTGTGGNTIYF. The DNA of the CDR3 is TGCGCCAGCAGCCTCCCTACCGGGACAGGGGGAAACACCATATATTTT.

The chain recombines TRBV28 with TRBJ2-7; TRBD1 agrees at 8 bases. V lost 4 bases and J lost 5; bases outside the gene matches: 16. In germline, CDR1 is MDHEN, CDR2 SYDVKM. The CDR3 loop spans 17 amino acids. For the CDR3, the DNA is TGTGCCAGCAGTTCCGCGACTGGACAGGGAGGTTCTCACGAGCAGTACTTC. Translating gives CASSSATGQGGSHEQYF.

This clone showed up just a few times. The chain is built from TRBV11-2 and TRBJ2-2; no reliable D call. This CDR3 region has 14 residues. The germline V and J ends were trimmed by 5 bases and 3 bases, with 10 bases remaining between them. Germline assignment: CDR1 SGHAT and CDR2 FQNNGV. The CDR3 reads CASSPSRYTGELFF. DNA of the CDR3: TGTGCCAGCAGCCCATCGCGATACACCGGGGAGCTGTTTTTT.